This TCR beta chain was captured in a study of cytomegalovirus exposure and HLA in healthy donors. Study findings and constraints: When analyzed later, a missense DCLRE1C variant was found to be linked to TCR beta V- and J-gene trimming. Reportedly, TCR beta sequences accurately predicted HLA-A and HLA-B alleles in most subjects. Confirmation was obtained in vitro that a few CMV-associated chains are specific for CMV antigens.

Trimming removed 2 bases at V and 0 bases at J, with 7 bases between. The V gene's germline CDR1 is MNHNY and CDR2 SVGAGI (reference sequence). CDR3 length: 14 residues. In the case of this clone: Its matching antigen is unknown.

The primer mix had 60 Vbeta and 13 Jbeta primers. Sequencing used immunoSEQ multiplex PCR; TCRdb keeps in-frame clones, though not all of them. The sample consists of 200,000 to 250,000 clones, roughly 79% of them appearing once. The TCR sequence derives from a woman between 35 and 50 years old in good health and CMV-seronegative. Sequenced material: PBMCs. The rearrangement uses TRBV6-6 and TRBJ1-1; D is uncertain. The CDR3 reads CASSYRGVNTEAFF. As DNA, the CDR3 is TGTGCCAGCAGTTACCGGGGAGTGAACACTGAAGCTTTCTTT.